The sequence of this T cell receptor (beta chain) was determined in a study of response to subunit inactivated influenza vaccine. General observations from the study: Seasonal influenza vaccination, on each occasion, was suggested by the authors to recruit few new T cells.

Per the germline V gene, CDR1 is DFQATT and CDR2 is SNEGSKA (reference sequence). This CDR3 contains 15 residues. One entry per CDR3 protein results from TCRdb running MiXCR on the RT-PCR reads. This sample carries approximately 500,000 distinct CDR3 sequences, approximately 12% of them seen once, and the ten largest clones take around 13%. Of note for this clonotype: Its antigen is undetermined. One end of the junction varies from germline; a read error may be responsible.

The receptor comes from a man aged 50 to 60 who received an inactivated influenza vaccine. The V call is TRBV20-1, the J call TRBJ1-2, with D perhaps TRBD1 (6 bases). Sequencing was performed on PBMCs from blood, taken roughly 47 days after vaccination. CDR3 residues: CSAVTGTPDNSGYTF. The CDR3 DNA follows: TGCAGTGCCGTAACCGGGACACCGGATAACTCTGGCTACACCTTC.